What follows describes a single T cell receptor (beta chain). The data are from a study of T cell responses to AZD1222 COVID-19 vaccine. This table comes from immunoSEQ multiplex PCR, and its TCRdb copy is limited to in-frame clones, with some not included. The sample holds fewer than 110,000 clones, roughly 90% seen once. The CDR3 has 17 residues. Germline V gene lookup returns CDR1 SGHNT and CDR2 YENEEA. The ends were cut back, 1 base at V and 5 bases at J, with 18 bases in the middle. This chain joins TRBV11-3 and TRBJ2-1; perhaps TRBD2 as D (6 bases). The sequence was collected from an adult who received the AZD1222 COVID-19 vaccine. The specimen comprised peripheral blood, sampled 28 days after the second AZD1222 dose. CDR3 nucleotide sequence: TGTGCCAGCAGCTTAGGGCGGGGCGGCAGGCCAGACAATGAGCAGTTCTTC. Encoded protein: CASSLGRGGRPDNEQFF.